These 28 T cell receptor beta chains came from one sample sequenced in a study of Graves' ophthalmopathy and Graves' hyperthyroidism. The authors amplified TCR beta CDR3 regions, and they did so from RNA transcripts for repertoire sequencing. The first-round RT-PCR employed HTBI primers together with the Qiagen OneStep RT-PCR kit. A multiplex PCR was then performed as the second round. TCRdb re-called the multiplex PCR reads through MiXCR, storing one row per CDR3 protein. Here the sample spans 170,000 or so distinct CDR3 sequences, approximately 40% being singletons. The sample comprised peripheral blood. These receptors all stem from a man in his thirties or forties with Graves' ophthalmopathy.

This sequence joins TRBV28 and TRBJ2-2, with D hard to call. The V end was cut by 6 bases, the J end by 6 bases, with 11 bases between. The CDR3 totals 13 residues. Looked up from germline, CDR1 is MDHEN and CDR2 is SYDVKM. CDR3 in amino acids: CASSEILAGELFF. As DNA, the CDR3 is TGTGCCAGCAGCGAAATATTGGCCGGGGAGCTGTTTTTT.

The chain carries TRBV12-3 or TRBV12-4 and TRBJ2-5, with unresolved D. Trimming took 3 bases from V and 7 from J, leaving 18 bases between them. The CDR3 spans 15 residues. CDR3 DNA: TGTGCCAGCAGTTTTCAAAGTGTTCGGGTGGGGACCCAGTACTTC. The encoded protein is CASSFQSVRVGTQYF.

This clonotype appeared many times. V and J are TRBV6-5 and TRBJ2-7, with 12 nucleotides matching TRBD2. Germline CDR1 is MNHEY and CDR2 is SVGAGI. The CDR3 runs 15 residues. Losses at the gene ends were 6 bases for V and 2 bases for J; bases not matched to a gene: 5. The CDR3 reads CASSTTSGRAYEQYF. CDR3 in DNA: TGTGCCAGCAGCACGACTAGCGGGAGAGCCTACGAGCAGTACTTC.

This clonotype was found many times. The chain carries TRBV24-1 and TRBJ2-5; 9 nucleotides match TRBD2. CDR1 and CDR2 (germline): KGHDR, SFDVKD. The CDR3 is 14 residues long. The J segment lost 1 base and the V segment lost 7 bases, leaving 3 bases of the junction unmatched. CDR3 coding DNA: TGTGCCACCAGCTCTAGCGGGATCCAAGAGACCCAGTACTTC. Protein sequence: CATSSSGIQETQYF.

The V call is TRBV30, the J call TRBJ1-1; no reliable D call. The CDR3 extends over 13 amino acids. V shed 8 bases and J shed 4 bases, with 17 bases lying between them. Per germline, CDR1 GTSNPN and CDR2 SVGIG (reference sequence). CDR3 in DNA: TGTGCCACGGCGCGGGCCACGGCCACTGAAGCTTTCTTT. Translating gives CATARATATEAFF.

This clonotype was found many times. The rearrangement uses TRBV6-5 and TRBJ2-7, with D tentatively TRBD2 (5 bases). This CDR3 region has 16 residues. Germline V gene data show CDR1 as MNHEY and CDR2 as SVGAGI. V was trimmed by 6 bases and J by 3 bases, leaving 21 bases between them. CDR3 nucleotide sequence: TGTGCCAGCAGCGCGGCAACCGGGATGACGAACTACGAGCAGTACTTC. It codes for CASSAATGMTNYEQYF.

This clonotype came up many times. The J gene is TRBJ2-7, the V gene TRBV20-1, with 9 bases matching TRBD2. Trimming cost V 0 bases and J 4 bases; bases outside gene matches: 10. The CDR3 sequence is 16 residues long. Per germline, CDR1 DFQATT and CDR2 SNEGSKA (reference sequence). The CDR3 nucleotides are TGCAGTGCTAGAGATAGGGGTAGCGGGAGTTCTTACGAGCAGTACTTC. Its translation: CSARDRGSGSSYEQYF.

The chain carries TRBV12-3 or TRBV12-4 and TRBJ2-5, with TRBD2 matching over 9 bases. CDR3 length equals 17 residues. The V gene end was trimmed by 1 base and the J gene end by 2 bases; junction bases not matched to a gene: 8. Written as DNA, the CDR3 is TGTGCCAGCAGTTTAGGCACTAGCGGGCTGATGCAAGAGACCCAGTACTTC. Translation: CASSLGTSGLMQETQYF.

This clonotype was seen at least ten times. The V and J genes are TRBV7-9 and TRBJ1-6, with D perhaps matching TRBD1 (6 bases). V was clipped by 3 bases and J by 5 bases, with 11 bases between them. There are 15 residues in the CDR3. The V gene's germline CDR1 is SEHNR and CDR2 FQNEAQ (reference sequence). The CDR3 DNA reads as TGTGCCAGCAGCTTCGGAGACAGGAATAATTCACCCCTCCACTTT. It codes for CASSFGDRNNSPLHF.

The chain is built from TRBV6-2 or TRBV6-3 and TRBJ2-5; 8 bases line up with TRBD1. The CDR3 contains 14 residues. Germline trimming cut 0 bases from V and 5 bases from J; bases unmatched to any gene: 2. Germline V lookup: CDR1 MNHEY, CDR2 SVGEGT. CDR3 loop: CASSYSQGAETQYF. CDR3 nucleotides: TGTGCCAGCAGTTACTCGCAGGGGGCGGAGACCCAGTACTTC.

This clonotype was seen ten or more times. The rearrangement uses TRBV20-1 and TRBJ2-5, with TRBD2 as a possible D gene (6 bases). The germline CDR1 and CDR2 sequences are DFQATT and SNEGSKA (reference sequence). The length of the CDR3 is 12 residues. V was cut by 5 bases and J by 5 bases, with 12 bases left in between. DNA for the CDR3: TGCAGTGCTCCCACGGGACTTGAGACCCAGTACTTC. Its protein product is CSAPTGLETQYF.

The rearrangement uses TRBV27 and TRBJ1-1; weak D call: TRBD1 (6 bases). V lost 8 bases and J 2 bases, leaving 18 bases between the germline ends. CDR1 and CDR2 (germline): MNHEY, SMNVEV (reference sequence). The CDR3 has 15 residues. The CDR3 region has the DNA TGTGCCAGCGGGACATACCAGGTCCCCAACACTGAAGCTTTCTTT. Protein sequence: CASGTYQVPNTEAFF.

In its sample, this clonotype was seen many times. CDR3 bases: TGTGCCACCAGCAGAGATGTACTAGCCGGGGAGCTGTTTTTT. This sequence encodes CATSRDVLAGELFF. The rearrangement joins TRBV15 to TRBJ2-2; D may be TRBD2 (5 bases). Trimming stripped 0 bases from V and 6 bases from J, with 8 bases between. The germline V gene encodes CDR1 LNHNV and CDR2 YYDKDF (reference sequence). CDR3 length equals 14 residues.

In this sample, this clonotype turned up many times. V gene TRBV6-2 or TRBV6-3 combines with J gene TRBJ1-1; TRBD1 matches at 8 bases. There are 11 residues in the CDR3. The V segment lost 7 bases and the J segment 10 bases; nucleotides outside the gene matches: 5. Germline values: CDR1 MNHEY, CDR2 SVGEGT. CDR3 bases: TGTGCCAGCAAAGAAACAGGGGGAGCTTTCTTT. Amino acid sequence: CASKETGGAFF.

The gene calls are TRBV7-6 and TRBJ2-7; TRBD2 aligns across 10 bases. J was trimmed by 3 bases and V by 2 bases; bases with no gene match: 4. CDR1 and CDR2 (germline): SGHVS, FNYEAQ. The CDR3 runs to 15 residues. In DNA form, the CDR3 reads TGTGCCAGCAGCTTACTAGCGGGAGCCAACTACGAGCAGTACTTC. Translating it yields CASSLLAGANYEQYF.

This clonotype was counted at least ten times. V usage is TRBV6-5 and J usage is TRBJ2-7; 7 nucleotides agree with TRBD1. V lost 6 bases and J lost 4; bases outside the gene matches: 12. Germline values: CDR1 MNHEY, CDR2 SVGAGI. CDR3 size: 15 residues. CDR3 loop: CASRVSRQGPYEQYF. The DNA of the CDR3 is TGTGCCAGCAGGGTTTCGAGACAGGGCCCTTACGAGCAGTACTTC.

There are many counts of this clonotype. V usage is TRBV7-2 and J usage is TRBJ2-1, with D perhaps matching TRBD1 or TRBD2 (5 bases each). V dropped 5 bases and J dropped 0 bases, with 11 bases sitting between them. CDR1 SGHTA and CDR2 FQGNSA come from the germline V gene. This CDR3 is 15 amino acids long. Written as DNA, the CDR3 is TGTGCCAGCAGCCCCGGGACCGCCTCCTACAATGAGCAGTTCTTC. Its translation is CASSPGTASYNEQFF.

V is TRBV4-3 and J is TRBJ2-2, with D perhaps assigned TRBD1 or TRBD2 (5 bases each). This CDR3 has 15 residues. Trimming stripped 1 base from V and 7 bases from J, with 13 bases between. Germline CDR1 is LGHNA and CDR2 is YSLEER. The CDR3 DNA reads as TGCGCCAGCAGCCAAGCATCGGGGCAGGACGGGGAGCTGTTTTTT. Amino acids: CASSQASGQDGELFF.

This clonotype was detected ten times or more. The chain has TRBV7-2 and TRBJ2-7; a possible D gene is TRBD2 (5 bases). In germline, CDR1 is SGHTA, CDR2 FQGNSA. Trimming removed 5 bases from V and 0 bases from J, with 17 bases in between. The CDR3 has 16 amino acids. The CDR3 region has the DNA TGTGCCAGCAGCCCCACGTCAGCGGTGAGCTCCTACGAGCAGTACTTC. Translating it yields CASSPTSAVSSYEQYF.

This clonotype was detected many times. This sequence joins TRBV6-5 and TRBJ1-5; D possibly corresponds to TRBD1 (5 bases). V lost 5 bases to trimming and J lost 3 bases, with 14 bases between them. Germline V lookup: CDR1 MNHEY, CDR2 SVGAGI. This CDR3 is 15 amino acids long. The CDR3 sequence is CASSTRDLNNQPQHF. The CDR3 coding sequence is TGTGCCAGCAGTACTAGGGACCTTAACAATCAGCCCCAGCATTTT.

The chain joins TRBV28 to TRBJ2-5; no reliable D call. The germline V gene encodes CDR1 MDHEN and CDR2 SYDVKM. This CDR3 region has 15 residues. Trimming left V 3 bases short and J 0 bases short, with 11 bases between. This chain's CDR3 is CASSLVQVYQETQYF. The CDR3 DNA is TGTGCCAGCAGTTTGGTCCAGGTTTACCAAGAGACCCAGTACTTC.

The sample holds a few counts of this clonotype. The V call is TRBV6-1, the J call TRBJ2-7, with 12 bases fitting TRBD1. The CDR3 loop spans 14 amino acids. Trimming cost V 6 bases and J 7 bases; bases outside gene matches: 7. The germline V gene encodes CDR1 MNHNS and CDR2 SASEGT. This CDR3 reads CASRSGQGAWEQYF. The CDR3 DNA reads TGTGCCAGCAGGTCGGGACAGGGGGCGTGGGAGCAGTACTTC.

V and J are TRBV6-1 and TRBJ2-5, with 7 nucleotides matching TRBD1. This CDR3 spans 14 amino acids. J gave up 5 bases and V 7 bases, and 10 bases lay outside the gene matches. Germline V lookup: CDR1 MNHNS, CDR2 SASEGT. CDR3 region: CASKMAPRGETQYF. The CDR3 DNA follows: TGTGCCAGCAAGATGGCTCCCAGGGGGGAGACCCAGTACTTC.

The genes are TRBV28 and TRBJ1-1; 7 nucleotides align to TRBD1. CDR3 length: 14 amino acids. V lost 4 bases to trimming and J lost 6 bases; unmatched junction nucleotides: 8. Germline V gene lookup returns CDR1 MDHEN and CDR2 SYDVKM. CDR3 loop: CASSYSRGFAEAFF. For the CDR3, the DNA is TGTGCCAGCAGTTATAGCAGGGGGTTCGCTGAAGCTTTCTTT.

V gene TRBV7-9 combines with J gene TRBJ2-7, with D tentatively TRBD1 (6 bases). The CDR3 runs 15 residues. Trimming removed 5 bases at V and 0 bases at J, with 14 bases between. Germline V CDR1 and CDR2: SEHNR, FQNEAQ (reference sequence). The CDR3: CASSHSGQSSYEQYF. As DNA, the CDR3 is TGTGCCAGCAGCCACTCCGGACAGAGCTCCTACGAGCAGTACTTC. The full variable domain, with the rest looked up from reference TRBV7-9 and TRBJ2-7, is DTGVSQNPRHKITKRGQNVTFRCDPISEHNRLYWYRQTLGQGPEFLTYFQNEAQLEKSRLLSDRFSAERPKGSFSTLEIQRTEQGDSAMYLCASSHSGQSSYEQYFGPGTRLTVT.

This clonotype was recorded many times. The chain uses TRBV24-1 and TRBJ2-7, with D unresolved. The V end lost 3 bases, the J end lost 6 bases, and 11 bases lay between the germline ends. The CDR3 loop spans 13 amino acids. The germline CDR1 and CDR2 sequences are KGHDR and SFDVKD. The CDR3 reads CATSDPSASEQYF. CDR3 sequence (DNA): TGTGCCACCAGTGATCCCTCGGCCAGCGAGCAGTACTTC.

This clonotype has a count of ten or more. The chain employs TRBV6-5 and TRBJ2-7, with 9 bases that match TRBD1. Per germline, CDR1 MNHEY and CDR2 SVGAGI. V shed 6 bases, J shed 4 bases, and the junction held 4 bases outside the gene matches. The CDR3 is 13 amino acids. CDR3 loop: CASSPGTGYEQYF. CDR3 nucleotides: TGTGCCAGCAGCCCCGGGACAGGGTACGAGCAGTACTTC.

The table lists this clonotype with many counts. The rearrangement joins TRBV12-3 or TRBV12-4 to TRBJ1-2, with D possibly being TRBD1 (5 bases). V was cut by 5 bases and J by 8 bases, with 12 bases left in between. The CDR3 has 12 amino acids. CDR3 coding DNA: TGTGCCAGCAGTCTCCCCGGGGGGGGCTACACCTTC. Protein: CASSLPGGGYTF.